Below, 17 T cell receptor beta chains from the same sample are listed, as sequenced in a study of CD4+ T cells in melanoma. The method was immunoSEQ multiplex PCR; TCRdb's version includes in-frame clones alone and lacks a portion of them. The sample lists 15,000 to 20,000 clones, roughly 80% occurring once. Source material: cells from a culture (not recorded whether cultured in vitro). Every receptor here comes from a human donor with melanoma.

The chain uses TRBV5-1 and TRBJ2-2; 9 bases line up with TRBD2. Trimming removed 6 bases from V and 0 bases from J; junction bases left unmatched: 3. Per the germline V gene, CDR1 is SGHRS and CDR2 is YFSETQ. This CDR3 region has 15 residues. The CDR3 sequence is CASMTSGANTGELFF. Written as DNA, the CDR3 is TGCGCCAGCATGACTAGCGGAGCGAACACCGGGGAGCTGTTTTTT. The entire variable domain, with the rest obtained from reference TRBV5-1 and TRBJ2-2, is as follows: KAGVTQTPRYLIKTRGQQVTLSCSPISGHRSVSWYQQTPGQGLQFLFEYFSETQRNKGNFPGRFSGRQFSNSRSEMNVSTLELGDSALYLCASMTSGANTGELFFGEGSRLTVL.

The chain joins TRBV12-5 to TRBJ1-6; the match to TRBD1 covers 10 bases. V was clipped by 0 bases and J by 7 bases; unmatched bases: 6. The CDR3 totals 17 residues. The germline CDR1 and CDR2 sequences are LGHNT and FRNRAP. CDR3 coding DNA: TGTGCTAGTGGTTTGGTACGAGGGACAGGGGACAATTCACCCCTCCACTTT. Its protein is CASGLVRGTGDNSPLHF.

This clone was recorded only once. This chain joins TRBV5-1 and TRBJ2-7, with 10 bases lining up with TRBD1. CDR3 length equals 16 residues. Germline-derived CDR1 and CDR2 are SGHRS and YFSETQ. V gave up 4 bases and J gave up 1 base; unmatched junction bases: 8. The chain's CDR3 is CASSRGGQGTSYEQYF. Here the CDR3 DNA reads TGCGCCAGCAGCAGGGGGGGACAGGGGACTTCCTACGAGCAGTACTTC. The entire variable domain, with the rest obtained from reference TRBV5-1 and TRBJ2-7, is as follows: KAGVTQTPRYLIKTRGQQVTLSCSPISGHRSVSWYQQTPGQGLQFLFEYFSETQRNKGNFPGRFSGRQFSNSRSEMNVSTLELGDSALYLCASSRGGQGTSYEQYFGPGTRLTVT.

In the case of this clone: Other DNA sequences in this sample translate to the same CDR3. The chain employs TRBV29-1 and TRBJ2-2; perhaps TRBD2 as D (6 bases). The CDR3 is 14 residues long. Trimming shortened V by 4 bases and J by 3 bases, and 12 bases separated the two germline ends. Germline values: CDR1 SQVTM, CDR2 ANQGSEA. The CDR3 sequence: CSVAGTGDTGELFF. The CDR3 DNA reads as TGCAGCGTTGCGGGGACGGGAGACACCGGGGAGCTGTTTTTT.

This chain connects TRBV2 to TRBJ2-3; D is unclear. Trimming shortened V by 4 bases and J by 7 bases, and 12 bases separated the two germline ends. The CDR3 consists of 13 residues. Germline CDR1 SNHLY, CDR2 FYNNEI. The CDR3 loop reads CASSVGPKHTQYF. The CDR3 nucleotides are TGTGCCAGCAGTGTAGGGCCGAAACATACGCAGTATTTT.

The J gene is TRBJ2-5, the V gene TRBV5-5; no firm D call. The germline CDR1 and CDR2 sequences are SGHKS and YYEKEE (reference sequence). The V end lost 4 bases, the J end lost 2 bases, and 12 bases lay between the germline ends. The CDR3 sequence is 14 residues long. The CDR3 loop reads CASSPAGGQETQYF. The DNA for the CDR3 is TGTGCCAGCAGCCCTGCCGGCGGACAAGAGACCCAGTACTTC.

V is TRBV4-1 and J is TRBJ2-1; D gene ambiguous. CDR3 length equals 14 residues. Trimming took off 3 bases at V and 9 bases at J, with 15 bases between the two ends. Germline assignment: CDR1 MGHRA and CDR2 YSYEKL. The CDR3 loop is CASSHPRVGPEQFF. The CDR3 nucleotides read TGCGCCAGCAGCCACCCTCGAGTAGGTCCTGAGCAGTTCTTC.

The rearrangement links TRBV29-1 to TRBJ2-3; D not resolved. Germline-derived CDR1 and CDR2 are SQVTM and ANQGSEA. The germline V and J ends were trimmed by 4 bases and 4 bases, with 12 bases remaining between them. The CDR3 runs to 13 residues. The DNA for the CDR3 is TGCAGCGTTGCTGGGCCATTCTCAGATACGCAGTATTTT. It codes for CSVAGPFSDTQYF.

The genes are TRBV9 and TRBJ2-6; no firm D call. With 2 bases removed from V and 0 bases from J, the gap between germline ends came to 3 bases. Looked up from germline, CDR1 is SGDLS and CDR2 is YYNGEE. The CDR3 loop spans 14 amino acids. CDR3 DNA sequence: TGTGCCAGCAGCGTGTACTCTGGGGCCAACGTCCTGACTTTC. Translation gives CASSVYSGANVLTF.

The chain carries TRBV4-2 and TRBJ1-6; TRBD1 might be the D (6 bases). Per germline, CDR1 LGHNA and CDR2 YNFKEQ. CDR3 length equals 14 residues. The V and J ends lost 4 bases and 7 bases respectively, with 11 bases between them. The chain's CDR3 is CASSLGQRNSPLHF. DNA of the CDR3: TGTGCCAGCAGCCTCGGACAGAGGAATTCACCCCTCCACTTT.

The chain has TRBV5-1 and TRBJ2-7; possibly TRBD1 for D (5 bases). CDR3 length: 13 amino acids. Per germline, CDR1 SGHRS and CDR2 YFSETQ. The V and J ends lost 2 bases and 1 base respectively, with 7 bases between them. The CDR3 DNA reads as TGCGCCAGCAGCTTACAGGATTCCTACGAGCAGTACTTC. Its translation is CASSLQDSYEQYF. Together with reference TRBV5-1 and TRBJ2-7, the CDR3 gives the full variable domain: KAGVTQTPRYLIKTRGQQVTLSCSPISGHRSVSWYQQTPGQGLQFLFEYFSETQRNKGNFPGRFSGRQFSNSRSEMNVSTLELGDSALYLCASSLQDSYEQYFGPGTRLTVT.

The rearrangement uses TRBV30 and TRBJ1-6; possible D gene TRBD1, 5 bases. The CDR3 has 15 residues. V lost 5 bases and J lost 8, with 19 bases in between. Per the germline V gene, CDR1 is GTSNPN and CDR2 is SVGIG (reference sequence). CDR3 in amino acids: CAWRFPGRSYSPLHF. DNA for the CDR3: TGTGCCTGGCGTTTCCCGGGACGGAGTTATTCACCCCTCCACTTT.

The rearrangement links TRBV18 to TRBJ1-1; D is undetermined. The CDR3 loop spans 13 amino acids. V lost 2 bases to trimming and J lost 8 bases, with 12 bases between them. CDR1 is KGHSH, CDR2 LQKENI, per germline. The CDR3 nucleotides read TGTGCCAGCTCACCAGGTGACACCCGAGAAGCTTTCTTT. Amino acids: CASSPGDTREAFF.

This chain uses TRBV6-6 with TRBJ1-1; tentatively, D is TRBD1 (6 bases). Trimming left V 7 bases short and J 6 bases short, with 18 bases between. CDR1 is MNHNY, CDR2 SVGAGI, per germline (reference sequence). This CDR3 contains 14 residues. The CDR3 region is CASNTQGGLSEAFF. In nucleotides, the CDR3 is TGTGCCAGCAATACACAGGGAGGCTTATCTGAAGCTTTCTTT.

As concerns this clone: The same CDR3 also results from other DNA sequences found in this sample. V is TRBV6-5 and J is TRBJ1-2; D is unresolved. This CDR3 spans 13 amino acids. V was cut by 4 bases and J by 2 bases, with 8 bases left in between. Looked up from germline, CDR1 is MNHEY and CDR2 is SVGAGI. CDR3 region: CASSSAANYGYTF. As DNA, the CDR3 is TGTGCCAGCAGTTCAGCTGCAAACTATGGCTACACCTTC.

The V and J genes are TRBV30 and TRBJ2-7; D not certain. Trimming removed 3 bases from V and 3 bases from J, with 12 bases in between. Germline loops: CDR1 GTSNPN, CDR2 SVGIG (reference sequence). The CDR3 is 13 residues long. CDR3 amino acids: CAWRGVSLYEQYF. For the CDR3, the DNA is TGTGCCTGGAGGGGCGTCTCTCTCTACGAGCAGTACTTC.

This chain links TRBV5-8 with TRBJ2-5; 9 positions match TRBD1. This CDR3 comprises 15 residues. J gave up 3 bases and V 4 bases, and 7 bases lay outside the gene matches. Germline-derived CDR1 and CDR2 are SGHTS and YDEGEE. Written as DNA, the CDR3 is TGTGCCAGCAGCCCCGGGACAGGGACCAAAGAGACCCAGTACTTC. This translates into CASSPGTGTKETQYF. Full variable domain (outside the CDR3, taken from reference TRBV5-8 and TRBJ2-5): EAGVTQSPTHLIKTRGQQATLRCSPISGHTSVYWYQQALGLGLQFLLWYDEGEERNRGNFPPRFSGRQFPNYSSELNVNALELEDSALYLCASSPGTGTKETQYFGPGTRLLVL.